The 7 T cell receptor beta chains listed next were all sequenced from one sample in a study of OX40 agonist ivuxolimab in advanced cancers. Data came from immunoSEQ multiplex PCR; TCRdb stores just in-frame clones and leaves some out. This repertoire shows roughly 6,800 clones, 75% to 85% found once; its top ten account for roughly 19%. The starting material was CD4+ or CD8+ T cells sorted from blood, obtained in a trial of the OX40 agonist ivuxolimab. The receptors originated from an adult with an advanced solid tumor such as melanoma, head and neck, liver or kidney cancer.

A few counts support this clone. The DNA for the CDR3 is TGCGCCAGCAGCCAAGAAGGCCGTACATTGCTGTTCTTC. Its protein is CASSQEGRTLLFF. V gene TRBV4-1 combines with J gene TRBJ2-1; unclear D gene. Per germline, CDR1 MGHRA and CDR2 YSYEKL. Trimming left V 0 bases short and J 15 bases short, with 15 bases between. The CDR3 is 13 residues long.

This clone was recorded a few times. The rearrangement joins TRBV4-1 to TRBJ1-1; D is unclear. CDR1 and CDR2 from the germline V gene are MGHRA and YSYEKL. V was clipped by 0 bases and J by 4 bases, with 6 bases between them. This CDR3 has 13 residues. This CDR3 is CASSQDRGTEAFF. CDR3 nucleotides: TGCGCCAGCAGCCAAGATCGGGGCACTGAAGCTTTCTTT.

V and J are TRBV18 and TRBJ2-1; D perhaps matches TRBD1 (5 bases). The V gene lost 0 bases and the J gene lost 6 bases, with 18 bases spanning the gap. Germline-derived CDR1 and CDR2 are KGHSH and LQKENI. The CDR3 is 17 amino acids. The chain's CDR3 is CASSPPSGYPLFNEQFF. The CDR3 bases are TGTGCCAGCTCACCACCATCAGGGTACCCTCTTTTCAATGAGCAGTTCTTC.

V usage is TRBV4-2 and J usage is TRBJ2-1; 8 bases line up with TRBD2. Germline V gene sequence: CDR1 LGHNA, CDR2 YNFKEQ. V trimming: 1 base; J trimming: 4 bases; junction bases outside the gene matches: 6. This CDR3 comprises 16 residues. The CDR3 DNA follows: TGTGCCAGCAGCCAAGGGGATAGCGGGGATTACAATGAGCAGTTCTTC. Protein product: CASSQGDSGDYNEQFF.

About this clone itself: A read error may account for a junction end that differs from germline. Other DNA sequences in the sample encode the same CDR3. CDR3 region: CASLAGNTEAFF. In DNA, the CDR3 is TGTGCCAGCTTAGCGGGGAACACTGAGGCTTTCTTT. This sequence joins TRBV27 and TRBJ1-1; no firm D call. There are 12 residues in the CDR3. Germline V gene sequence: CDR1 MNHEY, CDR2 SMNVEV (reference sequence).

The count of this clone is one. The CDR3 sequence is CASRERGGPYNSPLHF. CDR3 coding DNA: TGTGCCAGCAGGGAAAGGGGCGGGCCCTATAATTCACCCCTCCACTTT. This sequence joins TRBV13 and TRBJ1-6; perhaps TRBD1 as D (5 bases). Per the germline V gene, CDR1 is PRHDT and CDR2 is FYEKMQ (reference sequence). The CDR3 totals 16 residues. V was shortened by 6 bases and J by 2 bases, with 14 bases between the two germline ends.

The chain's CDR3 is CASSFGDLTTSPLHF. In DNA, the CDR3 is TGTGCCAGCAGCTTCGGAGACCTTACCACTTCACCCCTCCACTTT. V is TRBV7-2 and J is TRBJ1-6; D ambiguous. CDR1 and CDR2 (germline): SGHTA, FQGNSA. This CDR3 is 15 amino acids long. Trimming stripped 3 bases from V and 9 bases from J, with 15 bases between.